This T cell receptor beta chain was recorded in a study of human T cells and chemical hapten exposure. About the research overall: Application of 0.01% DPC to the upper back was done by patch test, with a reading at 6 days.

TCRdb used MiXCR to reprocess the RACE reads, holding one entry per CDR3 protein. The data hold about 82,000 distinct CDR3 sequences, with under 15% observed a single time. Time point of the sample: patch test 3, about 24 weeks after DPC sensitization. As to treatment: therapeutic diphenylcyclopropenone sensitization with weekly scalp DPC. Sequences were derived from whole blood, sampled in connection with sensitization to the hapten diphenylcyclopropenone (DPC). This TCR derives from a woman aged 50 to 60 with alopecia areata. Some clones in this sample may be carry-over from other donors' samples.

CDR3 nucleotide sequence: TGTGCCAGCACCACTAGATCGGGGGGCACAGATACGCAGTATTTT. This translates into CASTTRSGGTDTQYF. V gene TRBV12-3 or TRBV12-4 combines with J gene TRBJ2-3; weak D call: TRBD2 (6 bases). V was clipped by 7 bases and J by 1 base, with 15 bases between them. The CDR3 sequence is 15 residues long.